The 24 T cell receptor beta chains below all came from one sample that was sequenced in a study of blood T cell repertoires in COVID-19 (dated by TCRdb to 2018 to 2021). Library generation was performed with the immunoSEQ multiplex PCR assay. The table was pulled from immuneACCESS by TCRdb, which kept in-frame rearrangements only. Such tables lose some clones; where checked, under half of the loss comes from unresolved V genes, and the rest has no known cause. Counted in this sample were some 200,000 clones; under 85% of them appeared once. Of the sample, around 6.1% is held by the ten largest clones. The sample consisted of peripheral blood. The receptors derive from a woman in her thirties or forties with acute or convalescent COVID-19.

V gene TRBV7-6 combines with J gene TRBJ1-4; 10 bases map to TRBD1. The germline V gene encodes CDR1 SGHVS and CDR2 FNYEAQ. The J segment lost 1 base and the V segment lost 4 bases, leaving 3 bases of the junction unmatched. The CDR3 has 16 residues. CDR3 DNA sequence: TGTGCCAGCAGCTCGGGACAGGGGCGAACTAATGAAAAACTGTTTTTT. It yields the protein CASSSGQGRTNEKLFF.

The CDR3 bases are TGCGCCAGCAGTACACCCAACTATGGCTACACCTTC. Protein product: CASSTPNYGYTF. The rearrangement links TRBV10-2 to TRBJ1-2; D is undetermined. CDR3 length: 12 residues. V was pared by 5 bases and J by 2 bases, with 6 bases between. CDR1 is WSHSY and CDR2 is SAAADI in the germline V gene.

This chain links TRBV7-2 with TRBJ2-7; 11 bases fit TRBD2. Germline CDR1 and CDR2: SGHTA and FQGNSA. The CDR3 has 16 residues. The J segment lost 0 bases and the V segment lost 5 bases, leaving 6 bases of the junction unmatched. CDR3 residues: CASSLLAGAFSYEQYF. DNA of the CDR3: TGTGCCAGCAGCCTACTAGCGGGGGCCTTCTCCTACGAGCAGTACTTC.

V is TRBV11-2 and J is TRBJ2-2; 11 bases line up with TRBD1. The CDR3 consists of 18 residues. With 4 bases clipped from V and 0 bases from J, the junction kept 7 bases outside the gene matches. CDR1 SGHAT and CDR2 FQNNGV come from the germline V gene. The CDR3 sequence: CASSSGWTGGTNTGELFF. In DNA form, the CDR3 reads TGTGCCAGCAGCTCAGGATGGACAGGGGGCACGAACACCGGGGAGCTGTTTTTT.

The chain uses TRBV7-9 and TRBJ1-2, with TRBD1 as a possible D gene (5 bases). Germline lookup yields CDR1 SEHNR and CDR2 FQNEAQ (reference sequence). V was trimmed by 1 base and J by 6 bases, leaving 12 bases between them. CDR3 length: 14 amino acids. The CDR3 nucleotides are TGTGCCAGCAGCTTAGAGCGGGGGAAGGATGGCTACACCTTC. Translation: CASSLERGKDGYTF.

The chain combines TRBV27 with TRBJ2-7, with 8 bases identical to TRBD1. Germline trimming cut 6 bases from V and 2 bases from J; bases unmatched to any gene: 9. The CDR3 consists of 15 residues. Germline CDR1 MNHEY, CDR2 SMNVEV (reference sequence). In DNA, the CDR3 is TGTGCCAGCAGCTCCACCGGGACAGGAGCCTACGAGCAGTACTTC. Its translation is CASSSTGTGAYEQYF.

The chain links TRBV18 to TRBJ2-6, with 8 bases matching TRBD1. The V gene's germline CDR1 is KGHSH and CDR2 LQKENI. The CDR3 runs to 18 residues. With V trimmed by 1 base and J by 0 bases, 5 bases remained unmatched. CDR3 amino acids: CASSPRTGTSSGANVLTF. The CDR3 nucleotides are TGTGCCAGCTCACCACGGACAGGGACAAGCTCTGGGGCCAACGTCCTGACTTTC.

The gene calls are TRBV5-1 and TRBJ1-3, with a tentative D call TRBD1 (6 bases). CDR1 and CDR2 (germline): SGHRS, YFSETQ. Trimming removed 0 bases from V and 2 bases from J, with 9 bases in between. The CDR3 sequence is 15 residues long. CDR3 amino acids: CASSLAAGAGNTIYF. The CDR3, as DNA: TGCGCCAGCAGCTTGGCCGCAGGGGCTGGAAACACCATATATTTT.

V usage is TRBV6-5 and J usage is TRBJ1-5; TRBD1 might be the D (5 bases). CDR3 length: 13 amino acids. Trimming left V 5 bases short and J 5 bases short, with 10 bases between. Germline V gene sequence: CDR1 MNHEY, CDR2 SVGAGI. The CDR3 protein is CASSQRDYQPQHF. The CDR3 region has the DNA TGTGCCAGCAGTCAACGGGACTATCAGCCCCAGCATTTT.

V is TRBV7-9 and J is TRBJ1-3; 7 bases fit TRBD1. V trimming: 2 bases; J trimming: 1 base; junction bases outside the gene matches: 2. Germline CDR1 and CDR2: SEHNR and FQNEAQ (reference sequence). The CDR3 is made up of 15 amino acids. The CDR3 region has the DNA TGTGCCAGCAGCTTAAGGGGACAGTCTGGAAACACCATATATTTT. As protein: CASSLRGQSGNTIYF.

This chain uses TRBV11-1 with TRBJ1-1, with 9 bases that match TRBD1. CDR1 SGHAT and CDR2 FQDESV come from the germline V gene (reference sequence). This CDR3 is 15 amino acids long. The junction had 10 bases not matched to a gene; V was cut back by 6 bases and J by 5 bases. The CDR3 nucleotides are TGTGCCAGCAGTCTTTATACAGGGGGCCTGACTGAAGCTTTCTTT. As protein: CASSLYTGGLTEAFF.

The chain recombines TRBV27 with TRBJ2-7; maybe TRBD2 (6 bases). Germline V lookup: CDR1 MNHEY, CDR2 SMNVEV (reference sequence). The V end was cut by 5 bases, the J end by 3 bases, with 11 bases between. This CDR3 contains 13 residues. CDR3 sequence reads: CASSPGTRYEQYF. The CDR3 region has the DNA TGTGCCAGCAGTCCAGGGACTCGCTACGAGCAGTACTTC.

The genes are TRBV6-1 and TRBJ1-1, with D hard to call. Germline CDR1 is MNHNS and CDR2 is SASEGT. The length of the CDR3 is 16 residues. Trimming shortened V by 4 bases and J by 2 bases, and 17 bases separated the two germline ends. The CDR3 nucleotides are TGTGCCAGCAGTGTTCCTTACAGAACTTCAAACACTGAAGCTTTCTTT. Its protein product is CASSVPYRTSNTEAFF.

This chain joins TRBV29-1 and TRBJ2-5; tentative D call: TRBD2 (5 bases). Trimming removed 1 base from V and 5 bases from J, with 8 bases in between. CDR3 length: 12 amino acids. Germline V gene data show CDR1 as SQVTM and CDR2 as ANQGSEA. The DNA of the CDR3 is TGCAGCGTTGAAGGGTGGGAGGAGACCCAGTACTTC. It codes for CSVEGWEETQYF.

The chain couples TRBV29-1 to TRBJ1-2; 9 bases align to TRBD1. Trimming cost V 2 bases and J 6 bases; bases outside gene matches: 7. Germline V lookup: CDR1 SQVTM, CDR2 ANQGSEA. The CDR3 covers 14 residues. The CDR3 nucleotides are TGCAGCGTTGAAACCGGGACAGGGTGGGATGGCTACACCTTC. Its protein product is CSVETGTGWDGYTF. The entire variable domain, with the rest obtained from reference TRBV29-1 and TRBJ1-2, is as follows: SAVISQKPSRDICQRGTSLTIQCQVDSQVTMMFWYRQQPGQSLTLIATANQGSEATYESGFVIDKFPISRPNLTFSTLTVSNMSPEDSSIYLCSVETGTGWDGYTFGSGTRLTVV.

The rearrangement uses TRBV5-1 and TRBJ2-2; D is perhaps TRBD1 (7 bases). V was clipped by 4 bases and J by 6 bases, with 13 bases between them. CDR3 length: 14 residues. The germline CDR1 and CDR2 sequences are SGHRS and YFSETQ. The CDR3 is CASSPGGTAGELFF. The CDR3 DNA is TGCGCCAGCAGCCCAGGGGGGACGGCCGGGGAGCTGTTTTTT.

The CDR3 spells CASSRAVNTGELFF. DNA of the CDR3: TGTGCCAGCAGCCGAGCGGTGAACACCGGGGAGCTGTTTTTT. The chain links TRBV9 to TRBJ2-2, with D perhaps TRBD2 (5 bases). V was clipped by 4 bases and J by 1 base, with 8 bases between them. In germline, CDR1 is SGDLS, CDR2 YYNGEE. This CDR3 contains 14 residues. The whole variable domain, filled in from reference TRBV9 and TRBJ2-2, reads DSGVTQTPKHLITATGQRVTLRCSPRSGDLSVYWYQQSLDQGLQFLIQYYNGEERAKGNILERFSAQQFPDLHSELNLSSLELGDSALYFCASSRAVNTGELFFGEGSRLTVL.

The chain links TRBV18 to TRBJ1-2; D is possibly TRBD1 (5 bases). Looked up from germline, CDR1 is KGHSH and CDR2 is LQKENI. V dropped 1 base and J dropped 5 bases, with 11 bases sitting between them. This CDR3 is 14 amino acids long. DNA for the CDR3: TGTGCCAGCTCACCACAGGAAGGGGCTTATGGCTACACCTTC. Its translation: CASSPQEGAYGYTF.

The V and J genes are TRBV27 and TRBJ2-7; 7 bases map to TRBD2. CDR3 length: 15 residues. The germline V gene encodes CDR1 MNHEY and CDR2 SMNVEV (reference sequence). The trim removed 6 bases at V and 6 bases at J, leaving 14 bases unmatched. As DNA, the CDR3 is TGTGCCAGCAGCCTCACCGCCCCTAGCGGTGGCGAGCAGTACTTC. Translating it yields CASSLTAPSGGEQYF.

The chain carries TRBV19 and TRBJ2-7; D is undetermined. The CDR3 loop spans 12 amino acids. The germline gives CDR1 LNHDA, CDR2 SQIVND (reference sequence). V lost 7 bases to trimming and J lost 2 bases, with 9 bases between them. CDR3 amino acids: CASNASPYEQYF. For the CDR3, the DNA is TGTGCCAGTAATGCGTCACCCTACGAGCAGTACTTC.

The rearrangement joins TRBV18 to TRBJ1-5, with D uncertain. Per the germline V gene, CDR1 is KGHSH and CDR2 is LQKENI. Trimming took 6 bases from V and 2 from J, leaving 11 bases between them. The CDR3 sequence is 14 residues long. The DNA for the CDR3 is TGTGCCAGCTCCCCCGAACCGGGCAATCAGCCCCAGCATTTT. As protein: CASSPEPGNQPQHF.

The chain joins TRBV30 to TRBJ2-7; 7 bases agree with TRBD2. The germline gives CDR1 GTSNPN, CDR2 SVGIG (reference sequence). The CDR3 totals 14 residues. Losses at the gene ends were 4 bases for V and 1 base for J; bases not matched to a gene: 7. The CDR3: CAWTRRTRSYEQYF. DNA for the CDR3: TGTGCCTGGACCCGGCGGACTAGGTCCTACGAGCAGTACTTC. The full variable domain, in which reference TRBV30 and TRBJ2-7 provide the parts outside the CDR3, is SQTIHQWPATLVQPVGSPLSLECTVEGTSNPNLYWYRQAAGRGLQLLFYSVGIGQISSEVPQNLSASRPQDRQFILSSKKLLLSDSGFYLCAWTRRTRSYEQYFGPGTRLTVT.

The chain employs TRBV5-1 and TRBJ1-1, with 8 bases matching TRBD1. The germline gives CDR1 SGHRS, CDR2 YFSETQ. After removal of 4 bases from V and 4 bases from J, the junction contained 6 bases not matched to a gene. This CDR3 is built from 14 residues. The CDR3 DNA is TGCGCCAGCAGCCCCAGCACAGGGGGCACTGAAGCTTTCTTT. It yields the protein CASSPSTGGTEAFF. The whole variable domain, remainder taken from reference TRBV5-1 and TRBJ1-1, is KAGVTQTPRYLIKTRGQQVTLSCSPISGHRSVSWYQQTPGQGLQFLFEYFSETQRNKGNFPGRFSGRQFSNSRSEMNVSTLELGDSALYLCASSPSTGGTEAFFGQGTRLTVV.

The V call is TRBV7-2, the J call TRBJ2-3; maybe TRBD2 (5 bases). This CDR3 is 15 amino acids long. CDR1 and CDR2 (germline): SGHTA, FQGNSA. V was trimmed by 5 bases and J by 2 bases, leaving 14 bases between them. CDR3 amino acids: CASSLRSGNTDTQYF. Here the CDR3 DNA reads TGTGCCAGCAGCCTCCGGAGCGGCAACACAGATACGCAGTATTTT.